The 11 T cell receptor beta chains below come from one sample, sequenced in a study of cytomegalovirus exposure and HLA in healthy donors. The PCR made use of 60 Vbeta and 13 Jbeta primers. The table came from immunoSEQ multiplex PCR; TCRdb's copy has only in-frame clones and leaves some out. Among just over 200,000 clones listed, more than 60% were seen once. What was sequenced was PBMCs. The receptors were gathered from a man aged 50 to 59 in good health and CMV-seronegative.

CDR3 nucleotides: TGTGCCAGCAGTGGGTATACAGGATCAACTAATGAAAAACTGTTTTTT. The encoded protein is CASSGYTGSTNEKLFF. This chain joins TRBV2 and TRBJ1-4, with a possible D match to TRBD1 (5 bases). This CDR3 has 16 amino acids. V was cut by 4 bases and J by 0 bases, with 12 bases left in between. Per the germline V gene, CDR1 is SNHLY and CDR2 is FYNNEI.

V gene TRBV5-6 combines with J gene TRBJ1-3; tentative D call: TRBD1 (5 bases). This CDR3 has 14 residues. The germline gives CDR1 SGHDT, CDR2 YYEEEE. Trimming removed 4 bases at V and 0 bases at J, with 8 bases between. Here the CDR3 reads CASSPDSSGNTIYF. The CDR3, as DNA: TGTGCCAGCAGCCCAGACAGCTCTGGAAACACCATATATTTT.

This clone occurred once. V is TRBV5-4 and J is TRBJ2-7; TRBD2 aligns across 8 bases. The CDR3 sequence is 13 residues long. Germline V gene lookup returns CDR1 SGHNT and CDR2 YYREEE (reference sequence). Losses at the gene ends were 3 bases for V and 6 bases for J; bases not matched to a gene: 5. CDR3 nucleotides: TGTGCCAGCAGCTCCGGGACTAGGAGCGAGCAGTACTTC. Its protein is CASSSGTRSEQYF. The entire variable domain, with the rest obtained from reference TRBV5-4 and TRBJ2-7, is as follows: ETGVTQSPTHLIKTRGQQVTLRCSSQSGHNTVSWYQQALGQGPQFIFQYYREEENGRGNFPPRFSGLQFPNYSSELNVNALELDDSALYLCASSSGTRSEQYFGPGTRLTVT.

The CDR3 DNA reads TGTGCCAGCTCACCACGGACCGGCGGGAGCACAGATACGCAGTATTTT. Its protein product is CASSPRTGGSTDTQYF. The chain is built from TRBV18 and TRBJ2-3, with D tentatively TRBD2 (5 bases). The CDR3 length is 16 residues. V gave up 1 base and J gave up 0 bases, with 11 bases separating them. Germline V gene data show CDR1 as KGHSH and CDR2 as LQKENI.

The genes are TRBV5-5 and TRBJ2-7, with 9 bases lining up with TRBD1. This CDR3 is built from 16 residues. The V and J ends lost 0 bases and 4 bases, in that order; junction bases with no gene match: 8. Germline CDR1 reads SGHKS; CDR2 reads YYEKEE (reference sequence). CDR3 nucleotide sequence: TGTGCCAGCAGCTTGGAAACAGGGGGCGCTTATTACGAGCAGTACTTC. It codes for CASSLETGGAYYEQYF. Full variable domain (remainder filled in from reference TRBV5-5 and TRBJ2-7): DAGVTQSPTHLIKTRGQQVTLRCSPISGHKSVSWYQQVLGQGPQFIFQYYEKEERGRGNFPDRFSARQFPNYSSELNVNALLLGDSALYLCASSLETGGAYYEQYFGPGTRLTVT.

The chain uses TRBV6-1 and TRBJ2-7; TRBD1 aligns across 7 bases. CDR1 MNHNS and CDR2 SASEGT come from the germline V gene. Trimming cost V 6 bases and J 3 bases; bases outside gene matches: 8. The CDR3 has 14 amino acids. The CDR3 here is CASSLKGQNYEQYF. CDR3 nucleotide sequence: TGTGCCAGCAGCCTAAAGGGACAGAACTACGAGCAGTACTTC.

This clone was detected only a few times. V and J are TRBV27 and TRBJ1-1; 7 nucleotides agree with TRBD1. CDR1 MNHEY and CDR2 SMNVEV come from the germline V gene (reference sequence). The CDR3 is 14 amino acids. The V gene end was trimmed by 3 bases and the J gene end by 1 base; junction bases not matched to a gene: 2. The CDR3 reads CASSFDRENTEAFF. For the CDR3, the DNA is TGTGCCAGCAGTTTTGACAGGGAGAACACTGAAGCTTTCTTT.

CDR3 sequence reads: CAWRRDRVLTGELFF. In DNA, the CDR3 is TGTGCCTGGAGGCGTGACAGAGTTTTGACCGGGGAGCTGTTTTTT. The chain carries TRBV30 and TRBJ2-2; D perhaps matches TRBD1 (5 bases). The CDR3 length is 15 residues. V dropped 3 bases and J dropped 5 bases, with 16 bases sitting between them. Germline V gives CDR1 GTSNPN, CDR2 SVGIG (reference sequence).

In regard to this clone: An end of the junction does not agree with germline; a read error may underlie this. The chain employs TRBV7-9 and TRBJ2-4, with 9 bases fitting TRBD1. Germline CDR1 SEHNR, CDR2 FQNEAQ (reference sequence). This CDR3 has 13 residues. CDR3 region: CASSLAEGQGIHF. CDR3 bases: TGTGCCAGCAGCTTAGCCGAAGGACAGGGGATACACTTC. The variable domain in full, completed from reference TRBV7-9 and TRBJ2-4, reads DTGVSQNPRHKITKRGQNVTFRCDPISEHNRLYWYRQTLGQGPEFLTYFQNEAQLEKSRLLSDRFSAERPKGSFSTLEIQRTEQGDSAMYLCASSLAEGQGIHFGAGTRLSVL.

V is TRBV6-1 and J is TRBJ2-7; D possibly corresponds to TRBD1 (5 bases). The CDR3 spans 17 residues. Germline V lookup: CDR1 MNHNS, CDR2 SASEGT. The V gene lost 0 bases and the J gene lost 5 bases, with 20 bases spanning the gap. This CDR3 reads CASSEAPRVLPRNEQYF. In DNA form, the CDR3 reads TGTGCCAGCAGTGAAGCGCCCAGGGTACTCCCGAGGAACGAGCAGTACTTC.

V gene TRBV7-3 combines with J gene TRBJ2-5, with 14 positions matching TRBD2. The CDR3 consists of 17 residues. Trimming took 5 bases from V and 9 from J; bases not matched to a gene: 14. The germline gives CDR1 SGHTA, CDR2 FQGTGA. DNA for the CDR3: TGTGCCAGCAGCCCCGGACTAGCGGGAGGTCTTTCATGGGCCCAGTACTTC. This gives the protein CASSPGLAGGLSWAQYF.